Listed below are T cell receptor beta chains from one sample, sequenced in a study of control samples from healthy donors and cancer patients. The table came from immunoSEQ multiplex PCR; TCRdb's copy has only in-frame clones and leaves some out. The table records 150,000 to 200,000 clones, around 95% of them present only once. Sequencing was performed on blood. The receptor source for this set is a woman aged 40 to 55 in good health. Both conserved end residues are part of each CDR3. The D gene is left open where the match is weak. A clone size is listed for some rows: how often the clone was seen (once, few, many), or a class if it is expanded.

CDR3aa: CASSGTSGKQETQYF
CDR3nt: TGTGCCAGCAGCGGGACTAGCGGGAAACAAGAGACCCAGTACTTC
abundance: .
v_gene: TRBV7-6
d_gene: TRBD2
j_gene: TRBJ2-5

CDR3aa: CASRAGGATNYGYTF
CDR3nt: TGTGCCAGCCGTGCGGGGGGGGCAACTAACTATGGCTACACCTTC
abundance: .
v_gene: TRBV6-4
d_gene: .
j_gene: TRBJ1-2

CDR3aa: CASSRVPGQGSLGYTF
CDR3nt: TGTGCCAGCAGTCGCGTCCCCGGACAGGGGAGTTTGGGCTACACCTTC
abundance: .
v_gene: TRBV27
d_gene: TRBD1
j_gene: TRBJ1-2

CDR3aa: CASSFIFDSDNQPQHF
CDR3nt: TGTGCCAGCAGCTTTATTTTTGACAGCGACAATCAGCCCCAGCATTTT
abundance: .
v_gene: TRBV12-1
d_gene: .
j_gene: TRBJ1-5

CDR3aa: CAISGAAAGNTEAFF
CDR3nt: TGTGCCATCAGTGGTGCGGCGGCGGGGAACACTGAAGCTTTCTTT
abundance: once
v_gene: TRBV10-3
d_gene: .
j_gene: TRBJ1-1

CDR3aa: CASSQDLGRVVTDTQYF
CDR3nt: TGTGCCAGCAGCCAAGATCTTGGCAGGGTTGTCACAGATACGCAGTATTTT
abundance: .
v_gene: TRBV4-2
d_gene: .
j_gene: TRBJ2-3

CDR3aa: CASSSTGTSPYEQYF
CDR3nt: TGTGCCAGCAGCTCCACCGGGACTAGCCCCTACGAGCAGTACTTC
abundance: .
v_gene: TRBV7-2
d_gene: TRBD2
j_gene: TRBJ2-7

CDR3aa: CSVPGTSGSGTGELFF
CDR3nt: TGCAGCGTTCCAGGGACTAGCGGGAGCGGTACCGGGGAGCTGTTTTTT
abundance: .
v_gene: TRBV29-1
d_gene: TRBD2
j_gene: TRBJ2-2

CDR3aa: CASSFRTGMNTEAFF
CDR3nt: TGCGCCAGCAGCTTTCGGACAGGGATGAACACTGAAGCTTTCTTT
abundance: .
v_gene: TRBV5-1
d_gene: TRBD1
j_gene: TRBJ1-1

CDR3aa: CASSSNTLGTSQF
CDR3nt: TGTGCCAGCAGCTCAAACACCCTCGGGACAAGTCAATTT
abundance: once
v_gene: TRBV7-8
d_gene: .
j_gene: TRBJ1-1

CDR3aa: CAITQGGANYGYTF
CDR3nt: TGTGCCATCACCCAGGGAGGAGCTAACTATGGCTACACCTTC
abundance: .
v_gene: TRBV10-3
d_gene: .
j_gene: TRBJ1-2

CDR3aa: CASSLVRSPLHF
CDR3nt: TGTGCCAGCAGCTTAGTGAGATCACCCCTCCACTTT
abundance: .
v_gene: TRBV11-2
d_gene: .
j_gene: TRBJ1-6

CDR3aa: CASSRRDREIGEQYF
CDR3nt: TGTGCCAGCTCACGCCGGGACAGGGAGATAGGCGAGCAGTACTTC
abundance: .
v_gene: TRBV18
d_gene: TRBD1
j_gene: TRBJ2-7

CDR3aa: CASSSGGRPNTEAFF
CDR3nt: TGTGCCAGCAGCTCGGGGGGGAGGCCGAACACTGAAGCTTTCTTT
abundance: .
v_gene: TRBV7-2
d_gene: .
j_gene: TRBJ1-1

CDR3aa: CASSRIGQDNSPLHF
CDR3nt: TGCGCCAGCAGCCGTATTGGACAGGATAATTCACCCCTCCACTTT
abundance: .
v_gene: TRBV5-1
d_gene: TRBD1
j_gene: TRBJ1-6

CDR3aa: CAWTTGTSPPLNTGELFF
CDR3nt: TGTGCCTGGACTACCGGGACTAGCCCGCCATTGAACACCGGGGAGCTGTTTTTT
abundance: .
v_gene: TRBV30
d_gene: TRBD2
j_gene: TRBJ2-2

CDR3aa: CASSLTGVPYQETQYF
CDR3nt: TGCGCCAGCAGCTTAACAGGGGTCCCGTACCAAGAGACCCAGTACTTC
abundance: .
v_gene: TRBV4-1
d_gene: TRBD1
j_gene: TRBJ2-5